Listed below are T cell receptor beta chains from one sample, sequenced in a study of T-cell reconstitution after alpha-beta-depleted transplantation in children. TCRdb redid the calling of the PCR reads with MiXCR, one entry per CDR3 protein. This sample carries about 610,000 distinct CDR3 sequences, 25% to 30% of them seen once, and the ten largest clones take less than 40%. This specimen was PBMCs, taken before TCRalphabeta/CD19-depleted stem cell transplant. The receptors here all came from a boy under two years old with Wiskott-Aldrich syndrome, due to receive a stem cell transplant. Both conserved end residues are part of each CDR3. The order of the fields is CDR3 length, V gene, J gene, CDR3 protein.

length: 14; V: TRBV10-3; J: TRBJ2-3; CDR3: CAISEGLATDTQYF
length: 12; V: TRBV5-1; J: TRBJ2-7; CDR3: CASSLLPGEQYF
length: 14; V: TRBV12-3/TRBV12-4; J: TRBJ2-7; CDR3: CASRTSGSPYEQYF
length: 15; V: TRBV6-5; J: TRBJ2-1; CDR3: CASSFSLAYDNEQFF
length: 16; V: TRBV5-1; J: TRBJ2-7; CDR3: CASSLASGGSSYEQYF
length: 15; V: TRBV7-9; J: TRBJ1-1; CDR3: CASSYGQGAKAEAFF
length: 15; V: TRBV12-3/TRBV12-4; J: TRBJ2-1; CDR3: CASSLYLAVYNEQFF
length: 16; V: TRBV10-2; J: TRBJ2-7; CDR3: CASSEYRAGGTYEQYF
length: 15; V: TRBV5-1; J: TRBJ2-3; CDR3: CASSLERVDTDTQYF
length: 13; V: TRBV11-2; J: TRBJ1-2; CDR3: CASSAKGAYGYTF
length: 16; V: TRBV7-9; J: TRBJ2-3; CDR3: CASSLGGRGYPDTQYF
length: 16; V: TRBV12-3/TRBV12-4; J: TRBJ2-5; CDR3: CASSPTGGGYQATQYF
length: 13; V: TRBV5-4; J: TRBJ1-2; CDR3: CASSLDRDGGYTF
length: 14; V: TRBV5-1; J: TRBJ1-2; CDR3: CASSPQGQGGGYTF
length: 16; V: TRBV5-1; J: TRBJ2-7; CDR3: CASSLGVSRGLYEQYF
length: 14; V: TRBV7-2; J: TRBJ2-3; CDR3: CASSPRQVTDTQYF
length: 14; V: TRBV5-1; J: TRBJ2-3; CDR3: CASTRLADTDTQYF
length: 14; V: TRBV6-2/TRBV6-3; J: TRBJ2-7; CDR3: CASRSGTGGHEQYF
length: 15; V: TRBV27; J: TRBJ2-7; CDR3: CASSLLGRQGTEQYF
length: 11; V: TRBV28; J: TRBJ1-2; CDR3: CASSPTYGYTF
length: 14; V: TRBV20-1; J: TRBJ2-1; CDR3: CSARKRDLSNEQFF
length: 12; V: TRBV6-5; J: TRBJ2-2; CDR3: CASSWGPGELFF
length: 14; V: TRBV11-2; J: TRBJ2-3; CDR3: CASSFSSGTDTQYF
length: 16; V: TRBV9; J: TRBJ2-5; CDR3: CASSAYQGLAEETQYF
length: 15; V: TRBV7-2; J: TRBJ2-5; CDR3: CASSPDLARKETQYF
length: 14; V: TRBV7-3; J: TRBJ2-1; CDR3: CASSLTIRRDEQFF
length: 13; V: TRBV7-3; J: TRBJ2-5; CDR3: CASSNGAEETQYF
length: 16; V: TRBV5-6; J: TRBJ2-7; CDR3: CASSLAAGARTYEQYF
length: 13; V: TRBV7-9; J: TRBJ1-2; CDR3: CATMNLQGYGYTF
length: 15; V: TRBV27; J: TRBJ2-7; CDR3: CASSFRDRRIYEQYF
length: 14; V: TRBV4-2; J: TRBJ2-2; CDR3: CASSQRGTTGELFF
length: 12; V: TRBV29-1; J: TRBJ1-2; CDR3: CSVGDSNYGYTF
length: 17; V: TRBV3-1; J: TRBJ2-1; CDR3: CASSPKPSGRIYNEQFF
length: 16; V: TRBV20-1; J: TRBJ2-1; CDR3: CSARGTSLRIHNEQFF
length: 17; V: TRBV12-3/TRBV12-4; J: TRBJ2-5; CDR3: CASSFSRLAGRGETQYF
length: 14; V: TRBV28; J: TRBJ1-1; CDR3: CASRSDHRNTEAFF
length: 15; V: TRBV10-3; J: TRBJ2-5; CDR3: CAISESRGFAETQYF
length: 15; V: TRBV28; J: TRBJ1-1; CDR3: CASSLWTQGTLEAFF
length: 14; V: TRBV7-2; J: TRBJ2-3; CDR3: CASSLAATSDTQYF
length: 14; V: TRBV5-1; J: TRBJ2-1; CDR3: CASSFAGAFNEQFF
length: 16; V: TRBV10-2; J: TRBJ2-7; CDR3: CASGRGLAGNPYEQYF
length: 14; V: TRBV3-1; J: TRBJ1-2; CDR3: CASSPGQGRYGYTF
length: 19; V: TRBV5-1; J: TRBJ2-3; CDR3: CASRHPGTSGNGTTDTQYF
length: 14; V: TRBV11-2; J: TRBJ1-2; CDR3: CASSPMDRGRGYTF
length: 15; V: TRBV7-9; J: TRBJ2-1; CDR3: CASSPRGFPTNEQFF
length: 13; V: TRBV6-5; J: TRBJ2-7; CDR3: CASRIDSSYEQYF
length: 14; V: TRBV6-5; J: TRBJ1-2; CDR3: CASSYSQGPYGYTF
length: 14; V: TRBV20-1; J: TRBJ2-3; CDR3: CSARDPKSTDTQYF
length: 14; V: TRBV18; J: TRBJ2-1; CDR3: CASSPARVTYEQFF
length: 17; V: TRBV7-9; J: TRBJ2-7; CDR3: CASSRRTSGPRSYEQYF
length: 16; V: TRBV27; J: TRBJ2-7; CDR3: CASSPLSGGASSEQYF
length: 15; V: TRBV24-1; J: TRBJ2-1; CDR3: CATSDAVSDYNEQFF
length: 13; V: TRBV20-1; J: TRBJ2-1; CDR3: CSARTGAINEQFF